This T cell receptor (beta chain) was recovered during a study of regulatory T cells in long-lasting Graves disease. Details on this clonotype: One base away lies a much larger clone, so this may be a sequencing read error.

V lost 6 bases and J 0 bases, leaving 21 bases between the germline ends. Germline CDR1 is DFQATT and CDR2 is SNEGSKA (reference sequence). This CDR3 contains 17 residues. Building of the TCR beta libraries involved iRepertoire HTBI primers and Arm-PCR of CDR3 regions. TCRdb ran MiXCR on the multiplex PCR reads and lists one entry per CDR3 protein. The sample lists a few hundred thousand distinct CDR3 sequences, 15% seen once, with over 7.5% in the top ten. Described time point: newly diagnosed GD, antithyroid drugs for less than 3 months. Isolated PBMC RNA provided the starting material for the TCR library. These data were likewise used in another study, on T cells in Graves' hyperthyroidism and ophthalmopathy.

This TCR came from a woman aged 35 to 49 with Graves disease. The sequencing here drew on peripheral blood mononuclear cells (PBMCs), taken at new diagnosis, from a patient treated with antithyroid drugs. V is TRBV20-1 and J is TRBJ2-1; D assignment may be TRBD1 or TRBD2 (5 bases each). The CDR3 DNA sequence: TGCAGTGCGTTGGTCTGGGACCGGACGAACTCCTACAATGAGCAGTTCTTC. Translating it yields CSALVWDRTNSYNEQFF.